Presented here are 14 T cell receptor beta chains from one specimen sequenced in a study of cytomegalovirus exposure and HLA in healthy donors (dated by TCRdb to 2015 to 2018). Library creation used the immunoSEQ multiplex PCR assay. For the multiplex PCR, a mixture combining 60 forward primers for TCR Vbeta segments and 13 reverse primers for TCR Jbeta segments was used. TCRdb retrieved this table from immuneACCESS and kept in-frame rearrangements only. Not all clones are present; in checked studies, unresolved V genes account for under half, and no reason is known for the remainder. The sample table lists fewer than 200,000 clones, approximately 62% of them with a count of one. Of the sample, 1.3% to 1.5% falls within the top ten clones. The sample comprised PBMCs. The receptors here all came from a man aged 50-60 years in good health and CMV-seronegative.

The gene calls are TRBV6-6 and TRBJ1-3, with D unresolved. The CDR3 is 15 residues long. The V gene's germline CDR1 is MNHNY and CDR2 SVGAGI (reference sequence). The germline V and J ends were trimmed by 2 bases and 0 bases, with 8 bases remaining between them. CDR3 in DNA: TGTGCCAGCAGTTACGACTCAAGCTCTGGAAACACCATATATTTT. Translated: CASSYDSSSGNTIYF.

The chain is built from TRBV6-5 and TRBJ1-2; D might be TRBD1 (5 bases). The CDR3 consists of 14 residues. CDR1 MNHEY and CDR2 SVGAGI come from the germline V gene. Trimming shortened V by 5 bases and J by 4 bases, and 14 bases separated the two germline ends. The DNA for the CDR3 is TGTGCCAGCAGTCCCAGGGAGGGGATCTATGGCTACACCTTC. Its translation: CASSPREGIYGYTF.

The chain joins TRBV7-2 to TRBJ2-7; D might be TRBD1 (5 bases). The length of the CDR3 is 13 residues. CDR1 is SGHTA and CDR2 is FQGNSA in the germline V gene. The V and J ends lost 2 bases and 2 bases respectively, with 7 bases between them. The CDR3 sequence is CASSLQGTYEQYF. The CDR3 nucleotides are TGTGCCAGCAGCTTACAGGGCACCTACGAGCAGTACTTC.

The chain carries TRBV5-4 and TRBJ2-3; TRBD1 aligns across 9 bases. This CDR3 comprises 14 residues. In germline, CDR1 is SGHNT, CDR2 YYREEE (reference sequence). With 4 bases clipped from V and 4 bases from J, the junction kept 4 bases outside the gene matches. CDR3 nucleotides: TGTGCCAGCAGCCCGGGACAGGGTTCAGATACGCAGTATTTT. This translates into CASSPGQGSDTQYF.

The chain joins TRBV5-1 to TRBJ2-3; 14 bases map to TRBD2. CDR1 is SGHRS, CDR2 YFSETQ, per germline. The V and J ends lost 4 bases and 6 bases, in that order; junction bases with no gene match: 10. CDR3 size: 17 residues. The CDR3 region is CASSSRSRTSGGDTQYF. CDR3 nucleotide sequence: TGCGCCAGCAGCAGTCGATCCAGGACTAGCGGGGGGGATACGCAGTATTTT.

This clone was picked up a small number of times. The gene calls are TRBV18 and TRBJ2-5; 7 nucleotides agree with TRBD2. This CDR3 has 14 amino acids. Germline-derived CDR1 and CDR2 are KGHSH and LQKENI. J lost 5 bases, V lost 2 bases, and 5 bases had no gene match. CDR3 sequence reads: CASSPNTGGETQYF. In DNA, the CDR3 is TGTGCCAGCTCACCAAACACCGGGGGGGAGACCCAGTACTTC.

The V call is TRBV7-2, the J call TRBJ2-7; 7 bases map to TRBD1. This CDR3 comprises 14 residues. Per the germline V gene, CDR1 is SGHTA and CDR2 is FQGNSA. V was clipped by 8 bases and J by 6 bases; unmatched bases: 13. The CDR3 reads CASPLPIRGSEQYF. The CDR3 region has the DNA TGTGCCAGCCCGCTTCCTATCAGGGGGAGCGAGCAGTACTTC.

The chain couples TRBV7-2 to TRBJ1-1, with 7 bases fitting TRBD1. V lost 1 base to trimming and J lost 7 bases; unmatched junction nucleotides: 0. Germline-derived CDR1 and CDR2 are SGHTA and FQGNSA. The CDR3 is 12 residues long. The CDR3 DNA sequence: TGTGCCAGCAGCTTAGACAGGGGTGAAGCTTTCTTT. Protein sequence: CASSLDRGEAFF.

This clone has more than one count but fewer than ten. The chain links TRBV19 to TRBJ2-3; TRBD2 agrees at 8 bases. This CDR3 contains 16 residues. The germline gives CDR1 LNHDA, CDR2 SQIVND (reference sequence). With 3 bases clipped from V and 1 base from J, the junction kept 6 bases outside the gene matches. The CDR3 is CASSIGGGRGTDTQYF. In DNA form, the CDR3 reads TGTGCCAGTAGTATTGGCGGGGGGCGCGGCACAGATACGCAGTATTTT.

The chain combines TRBV6-1 with TRBJ1-5; D gene unclear. Germline V lookup: CDR1 MNHNS, CDR2 SASEGT. The CDR3 is 16 residues long. Deletions cut 2 bases from V and 0 bases from J, with 11 bases between. CDR3 residues: CASSERRSDSNQPQHF. Written as DNA, the CDR3 is TGTGCCAGCAGTGAAAGGAGGTCAGATAGCAATCAGCCCCAGCATTTT.

CDR3 in amino acids: CASVDRLAGVPRETQYF. Written as DNA, the CDR3 is TGCGCCAGCGTCGATCGACTAGCGGGGGTGCCACGAGAGACCCAGTACTTC. The J gene is TRBJ2-5, the V gene TRBV10-1, with 12 nucleotides matching TRBD2. This CDR3 is built from 17 residues. Germline CDR1 and CDR2: WNHNN and SYGVQD (reference sequence). V lost 8 bases, J lost 4 bases, and 14 bases stayed unmatched.

V and J are TRBV6-1 and TRBJ2-5; the D gene is possibly TRBD1 (6 bases). CDR3 length: 13 residues. Trimming removed 8 bases from V and 5 bases from J, with 15 bases in between. Germline assignment: CDR1 MNHNS and CDR2 SASEGT. CDR3 amino acids: CASYRDIGETQYF. The CDR3, as DNA: TGTGCCAGCTACCGGGACATAGGCGAGACCCAGTACTTC.

This clone was seen a few times. This chain links TRBV5-6 with TRBJ1-2; D might be TRBD1 (6 bases). The CDR3 loop spans 14 amino acids. Germline CDR1 and CDR2: SGHDT and YYEEEE. The V end lost 2 bases, the J end lost 7 bases, and 15 bases lay between the germline ends. The CDR3 bases are TGTGCCAGCAGCTTTTTGGGGGGGCTGAGTGGCTACACCTTC. It codes for CASSFLGGLSGYTF.

The gene calls are TRBV9 and TRBJ2-5, with 8 bases matching TRBD2. Germline trimming cut 2 bases from V and 4 bases from J; bases unmatched to any gene: 7. Germline CDR1 is SGDLS and CDR2 is YYNGEE. CDR3 length: 15 amino acids. The CDR3 DNA follows: TGTGCCAGCAGCGTCCCCCCGGCGGGGGGAGAGACCCAGTACTTC. This gives the protein CASSVPPAGGETQYF.